This record concerns one T cell receptor beta chain sequence. Its antigen is still unknown. The CDR3 is 14 amino acids. V lost 6 bases, J lost 0 bases, and 7 bases stayed unmatched. The germline V gene has CDR1 SQVTM and CDR2 ANQGSEA. This sample stems from a study of cytomegalovirus exposure and HLA in healthy donors. Whole-study results and caveats: Certain sequence variants were highly shared and formed a cluster, and this cluster was likely a sequencing artifact.

Researchers ran the PCR with 60 Vbeta and 13 Jbeta primers. Clones were sequenced by immunoSEQ multiplex PCR, and TCRdb holds only the in-frame ones, with some missing. The data show about 190,000 clones, with 81% seen just once and about 3.4% held by the top ten. The sequenced sample was PBMCs. This TCR was recovered from a middle-aged man in good health and CMV-seropositive. This sequence joins TRBV29-1 and TRBJ1-1; 7 nucleotides align to TRBD1. Written as DNA, the CDR3 is TGCAGCGTCTCGAGACAGGGCTTGAACACTGAAGCTTTCTTT. Translated: CSVSRQGLNTEAFF.